These 3 T cell receptor beta chains originate from one sample sequenced in a study of shared clonotypes between healthy human individuals. TCRdb keeps only in-frame clones here, not all; method: immunoSEQ multiplex PCR. The sample has approximately 2,000,000 clones; about nine tenths are singletons. The material sequenced was naive CD4+ T cells from PBMCs. Described subset: CD45RA+ positively selected. The receptors shown here come from a man aged 18 to 30 in good health. Some clones in this sample may be carry-over from other donors' samples.

This chain joins TRBV19 and TRBJ1-3; a weak D match, TRBD1 (6 bases). Germline V gene lookup returns CDR1 LNHDA and CDR2 SQIVND (reference sequence). Trimming took off 4 bases at V and 4 bases at J, with 14 bases between the two ends. This CDR3 is built from 15 residues. The CDR3 reads CASSTRTVVGNTIYF. The CDR3 DNA follows: TGTGCCAGTAGTACCCGGACAGTGGTCGGAAACACCATATATTTT.

This sequence joins TRBV5-1 and TRBJ2-7, with D hard to call. The ends were cut back, 4 bases at V and 1 base at J, with 9 bases in the middle. Germline V gene data show CDR1 as SGHRS and CDR2 as YFSETQ. CDR3 length equals 13 residues. This CDR3 is CASSPDPSYEQYF. CDR3 bases: TGCGCCAGCAGCCCTGACCCGTCCTACGAGCAGTACTTC.

The rearrangement joins TRBV11-1 to TRBJ2-2; possibly TRBD1 or TRBD2 for D (5 bases each). This CDR3 spans 17 amino acids. Trimming removed 0 bases from V and 4 bases from J, with 15 bases in between. From germline, CDR1 is SGHAT and CDR2 FQDESV (reference sequence). As DNA, the CDR3 is TGTGCCAGCAGCTTAGCGGGTGGGGGTCGGACCACCGGGGAGCTGTTTTTT. It codes for CASSLAGGGRTTGELFF.